This is a list of T cell receptor beta chains from one sample in a study of T cell responses to AZD1222 COVID-19 vaccine. TCRdb keeps only in-frame clones here, not all; method: immunoSEQ multiplex PCR. This sample yields fewer than 120,000 clones, of which under 95% are seen a single time; 7.8% belongs to the top ten. Here the sequenced sample was peripheral blood, taken on day 0 of AZD1222 vaccination. The receptors come from an adult in good health. Each CDR3 is given with its conserved first and last residue. The order of the fields is CDR3 DNA, CDR3 protein, J gene, V gene, clone size, D gene. D genes are given only for firm matches. Clone size is stated in some rows and not others, as once, few, many or a class when expanded.

DNA: TGTGCCAGCTCACCACCTAAGGGCGGCACAGATACGCAGTATTTT
CDR3: CASSPPKGGTDTQYF
J: TRBJ2-3
V: TRBV18
size: .
D: .

DNA: TGTGCCAGCAGCCAGCAGGGGCCCCGACTACGCCTCCACTTT
CDR3: CASSQQGPRLRLHF
J: TRBJ1-6
V: TRBV3-1/TRBV3-2
size: .
D: .

DNA: TGCAGCGTTGAAACAGTCGGCACTGAAGCTTTCTTT
CDR3: CSVETVGTEAFF
J: TRBJ1-1
V: TRBV29-1
size: .
D: .

DNA: TGTGCCAGCAGCTTGCTTTGGGCGGGGGAAGCCGGGGAGCTGTTTTTT
CDR3: CASSLLWAGEAGELFF
J: TRBJ2-2
V: TRBV5-6
size: once
D: TRBD2

DNA: TGTGCCTGGAGTTCATTGGACAGGGAGCAGCATTTT
CDR3: CAWSSLDREQHF
J: TRBJ1-5
V: TRBV30
size: .
D: TRBD1

DNA: TGTGCCAGCAGCTCGACAGGGCCGGGCTACACCTTC
CDR3: CASSSTGPGYTF
J: TRBJ1-2
V: TRBV7-9
size: .
D: TRBD1

DNA: TGCAGCCTATCCCCCCGGGTGGAAGCTTTCTTT
CDR3: CSLSPRVEAFF
J: TRBJ1-1
V: TRBV20-1
size: once
D: .

DNA: TGTGCCAGCAGCTTAGATAGTACGGATGTGGGTCCCTATGGCTACACCTTC
CDR3: CASSLDSTDVGPYGYTF
J: TRBJ1-2
V: TRBV11-2
size: .
D: .

DNA: TGCGCCAGCAGCTCAGGGTGGAGGGGTGAAAAACTGTTTTTT
CDR3: CASSSGWRGEKLFF
J: TRBJ1-4
V: TRBV5-1
size: .
D: .

DNA: TGTGCCACCTGGGACAGGGGGCCACTCTACGAGCAGTACTTC
CDR3: CATWDRGPLYEQYF
J: TRBJ2-7
V: TRBV6-6
size: .
D: TRBD1

DNA: TGTGCCAGCATAGGGGGTGACTATGGCTACACCTTC
CDR3: CASIGGDYGYTF
J: TRBJ1-2
V: TRBV2
size: .
D: .